These 26 T cell receptor beta chains originate from one sample sequenced in a study of T-cell memory formation after mild COVID-19. TCRdb re-derived calls from the 5' RACE reads in MiXCR, one entry per CDR3 protein. The table shows 95,000 to 110,000 distinct CDR3 sequences, with about an eighth occurring only once. The sample was PBMCs or a T cell subset sorted from them (not recorded which). The receptors were sampled from a man in his late teens or twenties who had mild COVID-19 (a few samples of this study predate the infection). Cell type and time point are not known.

This chain links TRBV11-2 with TRBJ2-1, with TRBD2 as a possible D gene (6 bases). This CDR3 has 12 residues. V was clipped by 4 bases and J by 7 bases, with 8 bases between them. In germline, CDR1 is SGHAT, CDR2 FQNNGV. The CDR3 sequence: CASSSGRNEQFF. As DNA, the CDR3 is TGTGCCAGCAGCTCGGGGAGGAATGAGCAGTTCTTC.

A few counts support this clonotype. The chain recombines TRBV6-2 or TRBV6-3 with TRBJ2-7; D gene ambiguous. V lost 4 bases and J 0 bases, leaving 7 bases between the germline ends. This CDR3 has 13 residues. Germline CDR1 is MNHEY and CDR2 is SVGEGT. The CDR3 sequence: CASSFEVSYEQYF. The DNA for the CDR3 is TGTGCCAGCAGTTTCGAAGTCTCCTACGAGCAGTACTTC.

This clonotype was counted a few times. J is TRBJ2-2 and V is TRBV6-2 or TRBV6-3; D is possibly TRBD1 (6 bases). The CDR3 covers 15 residues. V lost 5 bases to trimming and J lost 5 bases, with 15 bases between them. Germline assignment: CDR1 MNHEY and CDR2 SVGEGT. In DNA form, the CDR3 reads TGTGCCAGCAGTAACGGGACACCTCTAACCGGGGAGCTGTTTTTT. Its protein is CASSNGTPLTGELFF.

This clonotype has a count of ten or more. The chain uses TRBV29-1 and TRBJ2-1, with 9 bases matching TRBD2. J gave up 5 bases and V 3 bases, and 5 bases lay outside the gene matches. Germline-derived CDR1 and CDR2 are SQVTM and ANQGSEA. This CDR3 region has 14 residues. The DNA for the CDR3 is TGCAGCGTTGAGGAGCGGGGGGTAGACAATGAGCAGTTCTTC. It is translated as CSVEERGVDNEQFF.

The chain uses TRBV7-9 and TRBJ2-3, with 7 bases matching TRBD1. Per germline, CDR1 SEHNR and CDR2 FQNEAQ (reference sequence). This CDR3 comprises 15 residues. V was clipped by 2 bases and J by 2 bases; unmatched bases: 4. CDR3 protein: CASSLWDSNTDTQYF. The DNA of the CDR3 is TGTGCCAGCAGCTTATGGGACAGTAACACAGATACGCAGTATTTT. The whole variable domain, remainder taken from reference TRBV7-9 and TRBJ2-3, is DTGVSQNPRHKITKRGQNVTFRCDPISEHNRLYWYRQTLGQGPEFLTYFQNEAQLEKSRLLSDRFSAERPKGSFSTLEIQRTEQGDSAMYLCASSLWDSNTDTQYFGPGTRLTVL.

This clonotype was counted between two and nine times. The V call is TRBV5-6, the J call TRBJ1-4; TRBD1 might be the D (6 bases). The germline V and J ends were trimmed by 4 bases and 10 bases, with 20 bases remaining between them. Germline V CDR1 and CDR2: SGHDT, YYEEEE. There are 15 residues in the CDR3. The CDR3, as DNA: TGTGCCAGCAGCCCCCAGACAGGACCCCCGGGAAAACTGTTTTTT. Protein product: CASSPQTGPPGKLFF. The full variable domain, with the rest looked up from reference TRBV5-6 and TRBJ1-4, is DAGVTQSPTHLIKTRGQQVTLRCSPKSGHDTVSWYQQALGQGPQFIFQYYEEEERQRGNFPDRFSGHQFPNYSSELNVNALLLGDSALYLCASSPQTGPPGKLFFGSGTQLSVL.

The chain couples TRBV19 to TRBJ1-2; 8 bases line up with TRBD1. J was trimmed by 5 bases and V by 6 bases; bases with no gene match: 8. The CDR3 is 14 residues long. From germline, CDR1 is LNHDA and CDR2 SQIVND (reference sequence). CDR3: CASSFGTGAYGYTF. Written as DNA, the CDR3 is TGTGCCAGTAGCTTTGGGACAGGAGCGTATGGCTACACCTTC.

V and J are TRBV4-1 and TRBJ1-2, with a tentative D call TRBD1 (5 bases). CDR3 length equals 14 residues. Germline-derived CDR1 and CDR2 are MGHRA and YSYEKL. Trimming removed 4 bases from V and 4 bases from J, with 13 bases in between. CDR3 coding DNA: TGCGCCAGCAGCCTGGCCGGGGGTAGCTATGGCTACACCTTC. Translation gives CASSLAGGSYGYTF.

This clonotype was found a few times. V is TRBV6-6 and J is TRBJ2-5, with D possibly matching TRBD2 (6 bases). The V gene's germline CDR1 is MNHNY and CDR2 SVGAGI (reference sequence). The CDR3 is 12 amino acids. Trimming left V 7 bases short and J 4 bases short, with 10 bases between. Here the CDR3 reads CASTTSLETQYF. CDR3 in DNA: TGTGCCAGCACGACTAGTCTAGAGACCCAGTACTTC.

Details on this clonotype: Here the CDR3 omits its conserved ending phenylalanine or tryptophan, so a read error is the likely source. This chain links TRBV4-1 with TRBJ2-5, with no clear D. CDR1 is MGHRA and CDR2 is YSYEKL in the germline V gene. CDR3 length: 15 residues. The germline V and J ends were trimmed by 4 bases and 4 bases, with 16 bases remaining between them. The CDR3 here is CASSRPPAPGETQYL. CDR3 in DNA: TGCGCCAGCAGCCGCCCTCCAGCACCGGGAGAGACCCAGTACTTA.

The chain carries TRBV30 and TRBJ2-7; tentatively, D is TRBD2 (5 bases). The germline CDR1 and CDR2 sequences are GTSNPN and SVGIG (reference sequence). This CDR3 contains 11 residues. V lost 2 bases, J lost 6 bases, and 8 bases lay in between. The CDR3 bases are TGTGCCTGGAGTCGGGGTCTCGAGCAGTACTTC. As protein: CAWSRGLEQYF.

This chain uses TRBV10-3 with TRBJ1-2, with D possibly TRBD1 on 6 matching bases. Germline CDR1 reads ENHRY; CDR2 reads SYGVKD. This CDR3 is built from 16 residues. The V end lost 3 bases, the J end lost 1 base, and 15 bases lay between the germline ends. CDR3 DNA: TGTGCCATCAGTGAAAAGGGGGACACCTATAACTATGGCTACACCTTC. It is translated as CAISEKGDTYNYGYTF.

This clonotype was seen a few times. The chain links TRBV5-1 to TRBJ2-3, with unresolved D. The CDR3 spans 15 residues. Looked up from germline, CDR1 is SGHRS and CDR2 is YFSETQ. Deletions cut 4 bases from V and 3 bases from J, with 15 bases between. CDR3 nucleotides: TGCGCCAGCAGCATAAGTATAATGTCGACAGATACGCAGTATTTT. Its protein product is CASSISIMSTDTQYF.

The rearrangement joins TRBV27 to TRBJ2-1, with a possible D match to TRBD2 (7 bases). V was clipped by 9 bases and J by 7 bases, with 22 bases between them. The CDR3 consists of 15 residues. Per germline, CDR1 MNHEY and CDR2 SMNVEV (reference sequence). The CDR3 nucleotides are TGTGCCAGTCGAACGCCGGGGGGCTACAGGAATGAGCAGTTCTTC. Translated: CASRTPGGYRNEQFF.

CDR3 DNA: TGTGCCAGCAGTTCTCCGGTGAGACGCATGAACACTGAAGCTTTCTTT. Amino acid sequence: CASSSPVRRMNTEAFF. This chain connects TRBV12-3 or TRBV12-4 to TRBJ1-1; no definite D call. CDR3 length equals 16 residues. V lost 4 bases, J lost 0 bases, and 15 bases lay in between.

This clonotype showed up just a few times. CDR3 in amino acids: CSVGIYNEQFF. The CDR3 DNA follows: TGCAGCGTGGGAATCTACAATGAGCAGTTCTTC. The chain has TRBV29-1 and TRBJ2-1; D is ambiguous. Trimming cost V 6 bases and J 3 bases, with 6 bases left between them. CDR1 is SQVTM, CDR2 ANQGSEA, per germline. The CDR3 loop spans 11 amino acids.

This clonotype has more than one count but fewer than ten. The genes are TRBV5-1 and TRBJ2-7, with 7 bases that match TRBD1. V gave up 5 bases and J gave up 0 bases; unmatched junction bases: 11. The V gene's germline CDR1 is SGHRS and CDR2 YFSETQ. The CDR3 contains 16 residues. The CDR3 sequence is CASSLGTGASSYEQYF. CDR3 nucleotides: TGCGCCAGCAGTCTTGGTACAGGGGCGAGCTCCTACGAGCAGTACTTC.

This clonotype was picked up many times. The chain links TRBV6-5 to TRBJ2-7; 8 nucleotides line up with TRBD2. The J segment lost 3 bases and the V segment lost 7 bases, leaving 14 bases of the junction unmatched. In germline, CDR1 is MNHEY, CDR2 SVGAGI. This CDR3 is built from 16 residues. CDR3 loop: CASTTRGGNYYYEQYF. The CDR3 coding sequence is TGTGCCAGCACCACTCGGGGGGGCAACTACTACTACGAGCAGTACTTC.

This clonotype appeared many times. V gene TRBV7-2 combines with J gene TRBJ2-4; D tentatively reads TRBD1 or TRBD2 (7 bases each). CDR1 SGHTA and CDR2 FQGNSA come from the germline V gene. The CDR3 has 17 amino acids. V dropped 1 base and J dropped 6 bases, with 19 bases sitting between them. CDR3 DNA: TGTGCCAGCAGCTTAGTCGTCAGGGGGGGCCCCGGAAACATTCAGTACTTC. It encodes CASSLVVRGGPGNIQYF.

The chain carries TRBV4-2 and TRBJ1-2; D is undetermined. In germline, CDR1 is LGHNA, CDR2 YNFKEQ. Trimming pared 4 bases from V and 3 bases from J, leaving 15 bases between. There are 15 residues in the CDR3. The CDR3 sequence: CASSRTGSPDYGYTF. CDR3 coding DNA: TGTGCCAGCAGCCGCACTGGATCCCCAGACTATGGCTACACCTTC.

This clonotype was seen repeatedly, ten times or more. The genes are TRBV13 and TRBJ2-3; 16 positions match TRBD2. Germline CDR1 is PRHDT and CDR2 is FYEKMQ (reference sequence). The CDR3 has 19 amino acids. V was pared by 5 bases and J by 6 bases, with 14 bases of the junction left unmatched. CDR3 nucleotides: TGTGCCAGCAGCCACGGGACTAGCGGGGGGGCCACTCAGAGGGATACGCAGTATTTT. This sequence encodes CASSHGTSGGATQRDTQYF.

This clonotype came up many times. This chain uses TRBV4-3 with TRBJ2-1; D might be TRBD2 (6 bases). With 1 base removed from V and 0 bases from J, the gap between germline ends came to 10 bases. The CDR3 consists of 16 residues. Germline-derived CDR1 and CDR2 are LGHNA and YSLEER. The CDR3 loop is CASSQAGGLSYNEQFF. The DNA for the CDR3 is TGCGCCAGCAGCCAAGCCGGGGGACTCTCCTACAATGAGCAGTTCTTC.

The V and J genes are TRBV15 and TRBJ2-7; TRBD1 matches at 8 bases. V was clipped by 1 base and J by 0 bases; unmatched bases: 2. This CDR3 region has 15 residues. The V gene's germline CDR1 is LNHNV and CDR2 YYDKDF (reference sequence). The CDR3 nucleotides are TGTGCCACCAGCAGAGGGGACAGGCCCTCCTACGAGCAGTACTTC. Encoded protein: CATSRGDRPSYEQYF.

The rearrangement links TRBV6-2 or TRBV6-3 to TRBJ2-1; 9 bases fit TRBD1. The ends lost 6 bases at V and 7 bases at J; junction bases unmatched: 7. This CDR3 is 14 amino acids long. CDR1 is MNHEY, CDR2 SVGEGT, per germline. The CDR3 region has the DNA TGTGCCAGCAGCAACGGAGACAGGGGGAATGAGCAGTTCTTC. Protein: CASSNGDRGNEQFF.

This clonotype was observed a handful of times. The CDR3 spells CASSLAGVERTYEQYF. DNA of the CDR3: TGTGCCAGCAGCTTGGCCGGGGTGGAGCGGACCTACGAGCAGTACTTC. The J gene is TRBJ2-7, the V gene TRBV5-5; the D gene is possibly TRBD2 (5 bases). The germline V and J ends were trimmed by 0 bases and 2 bases, with 15 bases remaining between them. The CDR3 runs to 16 residues. Germline CDR1 SGHKS, CDR2 YYEKEE (reference sequence). Looking up the rest from reference TRBV5-5 and TRBJ2-7 gives the full variable domain: DAGVTQSPTHLIKTRGQQVTLRCSPISGHKSVSWYQQVLGQGPQFIFQYYEKEERGRGNFPDRFSARQFPNYSSELNVNALLLGDSALYLCASSLAGVERTYEQYFGPGTRLTVT.

This clonotype was detected many times. CDR3 sequence reads: CASSSTLTDTQYF. The CDR3 region has the DNA TGTGCCAGCAGCTCAACTCTCACAGATACGCAGTATTTT. This chain uses TRBV5-6 with TRBJ2-3; D is unresolved. Germline loops: CDR1 SGHDT, CDR2 YYEEEE. This CDR3 is 13 amino acids long. Trimming took off 3 bases at V and 2 bases at J, with 7 bases between the two ends.